The clone carrying this TCR beta chain was recorded many times. This sample stems from a study of identical twins. CDR3 length: 14 residues. Germline CDR1 MNHNS, CDR2 SASEGT. V lost 6 bases, J lost 6 bases, and 6 bases stayed unmatched. TCRdb re-called the 5' RACE reads through MiXCR, storing one row per CDR3 protein. The sample lists hundreds of thousands of distinct CDR3 sequences, 6.1% occurring once. The clonotype was recovered from a man younger than 35 in good health. This rearrangement joins TRBV6-1 to TRBJ1-1; TRBD1 agrees at 11 bases. Specimen: naive T cells sorted from blood. The CDR3 loop reads CASSTGTGGAEAFF. CDR3 DNA: TGTGCCAGCAGCACCGGGACAGGGGGTGCTGAAGCTTTCTTT.